One and the same sample provided the 9 T cell receptor beta chains below, sequenced in a study of shared clonotypes between healthy human individuals. Positively selected for CCR7, the CD45RO-negative cells used as naive CD8 cells excluded terminally differentiated effector memory CD45RA+ cells. Data came from immunoSEQ multiplex PCR; TCRdb stores just in-frame clones and leaves some out. The repertoire includes roughly 2 million clones, about 95% of them detected once, and 0.9% to 1.4% sits in the top ten. The sequencing input was naive CD8+ T cells sorted from blood. Receptors were obtained from a man aged 18 to 30 in good health.

V gene TRBV6-6 combines with J gene TRBJ2-3, with TRBD2 matching 9 bases. The CDR3 consists of 14 residues. Germline trimming cut 2 bases from V and 9 bases from J; bases unmatched to any gene: 6. In germline, CDR1 is MNHNY, CDR2 SVGAGI (reference sequence). CDR3 sequence (DNA): TGTGCCAGCAGTTACGGTAGCGGGGGAGACACGCAGTATTTT. Translating gives CASSYGSGGDTQYF.

The chain has TRBV27 and TRBJ1-5; a weak D match, TRBD1 (6 bases). V gave up 6 bases and J gave up 3 bases, with 9 bases separating them. CDR3 length: 13 residues. Germline V lookup: CDR1 MNHEY, CDR2 SMNVEV (reference sequence). CDR3 in amino acids: CASRTGFNQPQHF. In DNA, the CDR3 is TGTGCCAGCAGGACAGGCTTCAATCAGCCCCAGCATTTT.

The rearrangement links TRBV28 to TRBJ1-2; no firm D call. Germline V CDR1 and CDR2: MDHEN, SYDVKM. CDR3 length: 14 residues. Trimming left V 1 base short and J 1 base short, with 7 bases between. CDR3 DNA sequence: TGTGCCAGCAGTTTATTTGTCCTTAACTATGGCTACACCTTC. Translating gives CASSLFVLNYGYTF.

J is TRBJ2-7 and V is TRBV5-6; 7 nucleotides agree with TRBD1. This CDR3 comprises 14 residues. The germline gives CDR1 SGHDT, CDR2 YYEEEE. J lost 6 bases, V lost 1 base, and 7 bases had no gene match. The CDR3 sequence: CASSLTDRVGEQYF. The CDR3 nucleotides are TGTGCCAGCAGCTTGACCGACAGGGTGGGCGAGCAGTACTTC.

The rearrangement links TRBV27 to TRBJ2-1, with 9 nucleotides matching TRBD2. V shed 5 bases and J 9 bases; nucleotides not matched to a gene: 11. CDR1 is MNHEY, CDR2 SMNVEV, per germline (reference sequence). This CDR3 is 15 amino acids long. This CDR3 reads CASSPVSGGRGEQFF. CDR3 nucleotide sequence: TGTGCCAGCAGTCCAGTTAGCGGGGGCAGAGGTGAGCAGTTCTTC.

This chain uses TRBV28 with TRBJ1-1, with 8 positions matching TRBD1. The CDR3 runs to 15 residues. V dropped 5 bases and J dropped 13; count of bases not matched to a gene: 18. From germline, CDR1 is MDHEN and CDR2 SYDVKM. CDR3 nucleotide sequence: TGTGCCAGCAGTCCCATGGGACAGGAGGCTTGGTTAGGTTTCTTT. Protein: CASSPMGQEAWLGFF. Using reference TRBV28 and TRBJ1-1 for the parts outside the CDR3, the full variable domain is DVKVTQSSRYLVKRTGEKVFLECVQDMDHENMFWYRQDPGLGLRLIYFSYDVKMKEKGDIPEGYSVSREKKERFSLILESASTNQTSMYLCASSPMGQEAWLGFFGQGTRLTVV.

The chain has TRBV29-1 and TRBJ2-1; 7 bases match TRBD1. This CDR3 has 14 amino acids. Trimming removed 4 bases from V and 6 bases from J; junction bases left unmatched: 9. CDR1 SQVTM and CDR2 ANQGSEA come from the germline V gene. DNA of the CDR3: TGCAGCGTTGTGACAGGGATCATAGGCAATGAGCAGTTCTTC. Amino acid sequence: CSVVTGIIGNEQFF.

The chain carries TRBV6-1 and TRBJ2-4; a possible D gene is TRBD2 (6 bases). V lost 1 base to trimming and J lost 8 bases, with 18 bases between them. The CDR3 spans 16 residues. Germline lookup yields CDR1 MNHNS and CDR2 SASEGT. CDR3 nucleotide sequence: TGTGCCAGCAGTGAAGTTGGAGGGGTCATGGATTACATTCAGTACTTC. It translates to CASSEVGGVMDYIQYF.

Comments on this clone: This sample includes further DNA sequences coding for the same CDR3. The gene calls are TRBV7-2 and TRBJ2-3; no clear D gene. Germline V gene sequence: CDR1 SGHTA, CDR2 FQGNSA. Trimming removed 3 bases from V and 2 bases from J, with 3 bases in between. This CDR3 has 12 amino acids. CDR3 amino acids: CASSFFTDTQYF. As DNA, the CDR3 is TGTGCCAGCAGCTTCTTCACAGATACGCAGTATTTT.